This record covers a single T cell receptor (beta chain). CDR3 length: 12 amino acids. Between the trimmed V and J ends, which lost 5 bases and 5 bases, there was a span of 10 bases. From germline, CDR1 is LNHDA and CDR2 SQIVND (reference sequence). This record belongs to a study of blood T cell repertoires in COVID-19. Using immunoSEQ multiplex PCR, the repertoire was profiled, and TCRdb retains in-frame clones only, with some absent. The sample lists more than 250,000 clones, 70% to 90% occurring once. This TCR derives from a man aged 50-60 years with active or convalescent COVID-19. The chain is built from TRBV19 and TRBJ2-7; weak D call: TRBD1 (5 bases). Sequencing input: peripheral blood. CDR3 sequence (DNA): TGTGCCAGTAGTCCTCAGGGAAACGAGCAGTACTTC. Translated: CASSPQGNEQYF.